This entry concerns a single T cell receptor beta chain. These data originate in a study of blood T cell repertoires in COVID-19. Per the authors' pipeline: By means of reference gene primer amplification, nucleated cell counts were estimated. TCRdb keeps only in-frame clones here, not all; method: immunoSEQ multiplex PCR. The DNA gave D and trimming, while V, J and clone size come from that table. Of about 310,000 clones listed, about 85% are singletons. This sequence was found in a woman aged 30 to 39 who had been exposed to COVID-19. What was sequenced was PBMCs or T cells enriched from blood (not recorded which).

The CDR3: CASSGTGGGDEQYF. DNA for the CDR3: TGTGCCAGCAGTGGCACAGGGGGCGGGGACGAGCAGTACTTC. The J gene is TRBJ2-7, the V gene TRBV28, with TRBD1 matching 9 bases. This CDR3 region has 14 residues. The germline CDR1 and CDR2 sequences are MDHEN and SYDVKM. The ends lost 5 bases at V and 5 bases at J; junction bases unmatched: 7.